The rows below give T cell receptor beta chains drawn from one sample of a study of T cells after yellow fever vaccination. TCRdb redid the calling of the 5' RACE reads with MiXCR, one entry per CDR3 protein. The table lists roughly 120,000 distinct CDR3 sequences, 6% to 8% of them singletons, with around 2.6% in the top ten. The specimen comprised CD4+ T cells sorted from PBMCs, sampled about 10 days after the first yellow fever vaccination. These receptor sequences come from a man in his late teens or twenties who received the YFV17D yellow fever vaccine. CDR3s include the opening cysteine and the closing phenylalanine or tryptophan. The D gene is left open where the match is weak. A row's size may be missing; if present it is once, few, many or a size class.

TRBJ2-7 | many | TRBV10-3 | - | CAISEQGTTYEQYF | TGTGCCATCAGTGAGCAGGGGACAACCTACGAGCAGTACTTC
TRBJ2-1 | many | TRBV18 | TRBD2 | CASSRTSGGARDNEQFF | TGTGCCAGCTCCCGGACTAGCGGGGGAGCCCGCGACAATGAGCAGTTCTTC
TRBJ2-5 | once | TRBV29-1 | - | CSARGATHETHYF | TGCAGCGCGCGCGGGGCGACTCATGAGACCCATTACTTC
TRBJ2-5 | many | TRBV6-5 | - | CASRLAGGETQYF | TGTGCCAGCAGATTAGCCGGTGGGGAGACCCAGTACTTC
TRBJ2-1 | many | TRBV7-2 | TRBD2 | CASRLAGGPNEQFF | TGTGCCAGCAGACTAGCGGGGGGGCCCAATGAGCAGTTCTTC
TRBJ2-1 | many | TRBV5-1 | TRBD2 | CASTPGGASGDNEQFF | TGCGCCAGCACCCCAGGGGGGGCTAGCGGGGACAATGAGCAGTTCTTC
TRBJ1-6 | many | TRBV6-1 | TRBD1 | CASRAGQGRTLHF | TGTGCCAGCAGAGCGGGACAGGGGCGGACCCTCCACTTT
TRBJ1-6 | many | TRBV20-1 | - | CSAKQGVYSPLHF | TGCAGTGCTAAACAGGGAGTCTATTCACCCCTCCACTTT
TRBJ2-3 | - | TRBV20-1 | TRBD1 | CSAADRGLDTQYF | TGCAGTGCTGCCGACAGGGGACTTGATACGCAGTATTTT
TRBJ2-2 | many | TRBV18 | - | CASSPPVTGELFF | TGTGCCAGCTCACCACCAGTCACCGGGGAGCTGTTTTTT
TRBJ1-1 | many | TRBV12-3/TRBV12-4 | - | CASSLTRKSPEAFF | TGTGCCAGCAGTTTAACCCGGAAGTCTCCTGAAGCTTTCTTT
TRBJ1-1 | many | TRBV24-1 | TRBD1 | CATSDLPLDRVRAEAFF | TGTGCCACCAGTGATTTGCCGCTCGACAGGGTAAGAGCTGAAGCTTTCTTT
TRBJ2-3 | many | TRBV4-3 | - | CASSQAGALQDTQYF | TGCGCCAGCAGCCAAGCAGGGGCGCTCCAAGATACGCAGTATTTT
TRBJ2-7 | many | TRBV6-2/TRBV6-3 | - | CASNLERSRVEYF | TGTGCCAGCAACCTCGAAAGATCCAGGGTGGAGTACTTC
TRBJ1-1 | - | TRBV5-1 | - | CASSDPQGTEVAFF | TGCGCCAGCAGCGATCCACAGGGAACTGAGGTAGCTTTCTTT
TRBJ1-6 | many | TRBV5-1 | - | CASSLEGVGNSPLHF | TGCGCCAGCAGCTTGGAAGGGGTAGGGAATTCACCCCTCCACTTT
TRBJ2-3 | many | TRBV21-1 | - | CASHPGTSLTDTQYF | TGTGCCAGCCACCCCGGGACTAGCTTGACAGATACGCAGTATTTT
TRBJ1-2 | many | TRBV19 | - | CASRLVTGSNYGYTF | TGTGCCAGTCGGTTGGTGACAGGTTCTAACTATGGCTACACCTTC
TRBJ1-4 | many | TRBV6-5 | TRBD1 | CASSYSHPGQGNEKLFF | TGTGCCAGCAGTTACTCCCATCCGGGACAGGGTAATGAAAAACTGTTTTTT
TRBJ1-2 | many | TRBV7-2 | - | CAGRRDPNYGYTF | TGTGCCGGCCGACGGGACCCTAACTATGGCTACACCTTC
TRBJ2-5 | many | TRBV12-3/TRBV12-4 | - | CASSFGRETQYF | TGTGCCAGCAGTTTCGGACGAGAGACCCAGTACTTC
TRBJ2-1 | few | TRBV19 | - | CASSIPGWDEQFF | TGTGCCAGTAGTATCCCCGGGTGGGATGAGCAGTTCTTC
TRBJ2-1 | many | TRBV6-1 | TRBD2 | CASSTLSGGPYNEQFF | TGTGCCAGCAGTACCTTGTCGGGGGGGCCTTACAATGAGCAGTTCTTC
TRBJ1-2 | many | TRBV7-2 | - | CASSAGRRGASGYTF | TGTGCCAGCAGCGCGGGGAGGAGGGGCGCATCTGGCTACACCTTC
TRBJ2-5 | many | TRBV11-2 | - | CASSRPAPPRTQYF | TGTGCCAGCAGCCGTCCGGCCCCCCCACGGACCCAGTACTTC
TRBJ1-1 | many | TRBV20-1 | - | CSASAIGTEAFF | TGCAGTGCTAGTGCGATAGGGACTGAAGCTTTCTTT
TRBJ1-1 | - | TRBV7-9 | TRBD1 | CASSQTGFTEAFF | TGTGCCAGCAGCCAGACAGGGTTTACTGAAGCTTTCTTT
TRBJ2-2 | - | TRBV12-3/TRBV12-4 | - | CASSRLLTGELFF | TGTGCCAGCAGCCGCCTCCTTACCGGGGAGCTGTTTTTT
TRBJ2-1 | many | TRBV7-9 | - | CASSPEPRNPSYNEQFF | TGTGCCAGCAGCCCCGAACCCAGGAACCCCTCCTACAATGAGCAGTTCTTC
TRBJ2-2 | many | TRBV20-1 | TRBD1 | CSASATGLTGELFF | TGCAGTGCTAGCGCGACAGGGCTCACCGGGGAGCTGTTTTTT
TRBJ2-5 | few | TRBV25-1 | - | CASSERSLAVTQYF | TGTGCCAGCAGTGAACGTAGCCTAGCCGTAACCCAGTACTTC
TRBJ2-2 | few | TRBV12-3/TRBV12-4 | TRBD2 | CAFSPRTSGGRNTGELFF | TGTGCCTTCAGTCCGAGGACTAGCGGGGGTAGGAACACCGGGGAGCTGTTTTTT